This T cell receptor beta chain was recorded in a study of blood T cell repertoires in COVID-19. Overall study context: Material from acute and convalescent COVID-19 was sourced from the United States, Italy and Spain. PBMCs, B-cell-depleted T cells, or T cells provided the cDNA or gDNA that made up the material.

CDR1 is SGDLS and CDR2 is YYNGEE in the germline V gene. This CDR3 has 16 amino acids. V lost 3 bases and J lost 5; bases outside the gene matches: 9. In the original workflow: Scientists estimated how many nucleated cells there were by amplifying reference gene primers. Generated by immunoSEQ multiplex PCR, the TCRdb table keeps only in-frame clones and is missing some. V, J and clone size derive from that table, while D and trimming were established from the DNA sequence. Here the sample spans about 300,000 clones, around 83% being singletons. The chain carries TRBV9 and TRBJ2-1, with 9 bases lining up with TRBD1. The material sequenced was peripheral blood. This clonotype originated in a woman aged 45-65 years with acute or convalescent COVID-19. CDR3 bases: TGTGCCAGCAGCGCCGCACAGGGGGCCTTGGACAATGAGCAGTTCTTC. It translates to CASSAAQGALDNEQFF.